The present entry profiles one T cell receptor beta chain with its context. These data come from a study of blood T cell repertoires in COVID-19. This CDR3 spans 15 amino acids. Trimming removed 2 bases from V and 5 bases from J, with 15 bases in between. CDR1 is MDHEN, CDR2 SYDVKM, per germline. TCRdb keeps only in-frame clones here, not all; method: immunoSEQ multiplex PCR. The sample holds 9,500 to 15,000 clones, around 73% seen once. The V gene is TRBV28, the J gene TRBJ1-1, with D possibly being TRBD1 (6 bases). The sequence came from a human donor in a cohort sampled during active COVID-19. The sequencing sample was made of peripheral blood. CDR3 in DNA: TGTGCCAGCAGTTTAAGGGGGGGGTCCAAGACTGAAGCTTTCTTT. Translating gives CASSLRGGSKTEAFF.